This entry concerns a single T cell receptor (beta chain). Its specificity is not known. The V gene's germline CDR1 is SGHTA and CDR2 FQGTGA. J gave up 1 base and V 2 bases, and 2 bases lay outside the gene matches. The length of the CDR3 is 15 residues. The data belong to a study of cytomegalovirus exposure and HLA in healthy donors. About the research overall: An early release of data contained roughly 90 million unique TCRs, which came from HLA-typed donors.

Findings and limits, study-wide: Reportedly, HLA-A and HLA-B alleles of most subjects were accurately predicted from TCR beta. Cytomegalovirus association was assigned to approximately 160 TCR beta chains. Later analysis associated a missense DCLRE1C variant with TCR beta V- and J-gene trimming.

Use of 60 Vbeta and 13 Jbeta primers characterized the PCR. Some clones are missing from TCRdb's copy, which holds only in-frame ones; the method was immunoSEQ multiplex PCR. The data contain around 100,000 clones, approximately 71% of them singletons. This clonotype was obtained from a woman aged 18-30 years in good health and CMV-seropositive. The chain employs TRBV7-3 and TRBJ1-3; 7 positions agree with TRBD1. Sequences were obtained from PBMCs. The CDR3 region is CASSLGDSSGNTIYF. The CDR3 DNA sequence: TGTGCCAGCAGCTTAGGGGACAGTTCTGGAAACACCATATATTTT.